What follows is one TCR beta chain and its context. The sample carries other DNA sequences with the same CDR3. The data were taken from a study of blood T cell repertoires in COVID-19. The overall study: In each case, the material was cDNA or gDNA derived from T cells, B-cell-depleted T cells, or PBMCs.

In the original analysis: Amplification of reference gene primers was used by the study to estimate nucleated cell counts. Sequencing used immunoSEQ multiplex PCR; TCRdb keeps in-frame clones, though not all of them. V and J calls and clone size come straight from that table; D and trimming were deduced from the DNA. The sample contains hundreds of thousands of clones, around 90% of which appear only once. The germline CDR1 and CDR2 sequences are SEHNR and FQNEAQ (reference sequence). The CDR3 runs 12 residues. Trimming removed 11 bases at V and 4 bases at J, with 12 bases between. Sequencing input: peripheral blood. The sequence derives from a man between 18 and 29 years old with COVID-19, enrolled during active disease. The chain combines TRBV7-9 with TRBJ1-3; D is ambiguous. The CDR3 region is CASRGQGNTIYF. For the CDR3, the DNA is TGTGCCTCTAGAGGGCAAGGAAACACCATATATTTT.